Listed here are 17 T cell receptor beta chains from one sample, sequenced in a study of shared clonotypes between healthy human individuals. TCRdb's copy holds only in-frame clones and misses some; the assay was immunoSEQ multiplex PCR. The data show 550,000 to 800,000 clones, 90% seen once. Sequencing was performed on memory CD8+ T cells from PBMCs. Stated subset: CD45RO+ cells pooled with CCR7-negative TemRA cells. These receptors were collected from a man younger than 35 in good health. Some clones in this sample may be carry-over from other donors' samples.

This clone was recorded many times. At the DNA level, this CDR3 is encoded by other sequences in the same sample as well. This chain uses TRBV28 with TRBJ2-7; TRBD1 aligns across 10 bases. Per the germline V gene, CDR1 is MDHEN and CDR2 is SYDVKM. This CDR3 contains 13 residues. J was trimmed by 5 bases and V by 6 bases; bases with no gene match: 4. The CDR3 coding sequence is TGTGCCAGCAGGGGACAGGGGTCCCACGAGCAGTACTTC. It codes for CASRGQGSHEQYF.

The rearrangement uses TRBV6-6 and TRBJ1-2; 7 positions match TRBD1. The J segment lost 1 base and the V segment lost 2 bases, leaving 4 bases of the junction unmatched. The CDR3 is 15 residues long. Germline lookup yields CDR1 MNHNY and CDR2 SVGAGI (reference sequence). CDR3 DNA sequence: TGTGCCAGCAGTTACGATACAGGGGTTAACTATGGCTACACCTTC. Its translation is CASSYDTGVNYGYTF.

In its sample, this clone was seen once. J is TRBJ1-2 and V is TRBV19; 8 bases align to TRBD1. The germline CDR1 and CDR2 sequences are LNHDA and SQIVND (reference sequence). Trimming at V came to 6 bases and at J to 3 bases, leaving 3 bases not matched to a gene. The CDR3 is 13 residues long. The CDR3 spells CASRPGGYYGYTF. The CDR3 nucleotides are TGTGCCAGTAGACCAGGGGGCTACTATGGCTACACCTTC.

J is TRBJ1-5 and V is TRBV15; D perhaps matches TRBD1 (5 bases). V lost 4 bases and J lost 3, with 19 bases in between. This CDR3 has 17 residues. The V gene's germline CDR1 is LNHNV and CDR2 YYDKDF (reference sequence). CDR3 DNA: TGTGCCACCAGCAAAACCCTCGGGGGGTGGGCCAATCAGCCCCAGCATTTT. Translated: CATSKTLGGWANQPQHF.

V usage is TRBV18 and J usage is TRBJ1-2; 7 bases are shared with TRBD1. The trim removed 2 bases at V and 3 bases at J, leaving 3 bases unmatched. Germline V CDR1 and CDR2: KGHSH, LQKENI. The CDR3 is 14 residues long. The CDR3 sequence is CASSPYGQDYGYTF. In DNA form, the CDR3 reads TGTGCCAGCTCACCATATGGACAGGACTATGGCTACACCTTC.

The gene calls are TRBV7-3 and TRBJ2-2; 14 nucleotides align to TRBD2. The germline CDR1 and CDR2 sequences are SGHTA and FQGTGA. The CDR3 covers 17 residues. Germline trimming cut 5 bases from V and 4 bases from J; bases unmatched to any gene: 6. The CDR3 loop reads CASSRLAGGPGTGELFF. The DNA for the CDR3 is TGTGCCAGCAGCCGACTAGCGGGAGGGCCGGGCACCGGGGAGCTGTTTTTT. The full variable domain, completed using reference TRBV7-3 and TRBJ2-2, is GAGVSQTPSNKVTEKGKYVELRCDPISGHTALYWYRQSLGQGPEFLIYFQGTGAADDSGLPNDRFFAVRPEGSVSTLKIQRTERGDSAVYLCASSRLAGGPGTGELFFGEGSRLTVL.

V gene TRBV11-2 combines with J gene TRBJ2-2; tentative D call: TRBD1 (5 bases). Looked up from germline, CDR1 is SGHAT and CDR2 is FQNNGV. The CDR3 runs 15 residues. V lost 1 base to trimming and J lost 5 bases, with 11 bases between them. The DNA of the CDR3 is TGTGCCAGCAGCTTAGGTGATTCAGGGACCGGGGAGCTGTTTTTT. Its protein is CASSLGDSGTGELFF.

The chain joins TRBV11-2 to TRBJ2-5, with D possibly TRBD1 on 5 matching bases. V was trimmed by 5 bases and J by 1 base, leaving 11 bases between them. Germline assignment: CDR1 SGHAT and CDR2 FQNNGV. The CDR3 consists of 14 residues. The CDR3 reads CASSALGAQETQYF. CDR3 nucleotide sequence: TGTGCCAGCAGCGCCCTAGGGGCCCAAGAGACCCAGTACTTC.

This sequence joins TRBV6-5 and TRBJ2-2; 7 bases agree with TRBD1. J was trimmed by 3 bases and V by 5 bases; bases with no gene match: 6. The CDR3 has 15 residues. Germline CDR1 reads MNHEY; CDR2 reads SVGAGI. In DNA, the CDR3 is TGTGCCAGCAGTGGACAGGTTGCGCACACCGGGGAGCTGTTTTTT. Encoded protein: CASSGQVAHTGELFF.

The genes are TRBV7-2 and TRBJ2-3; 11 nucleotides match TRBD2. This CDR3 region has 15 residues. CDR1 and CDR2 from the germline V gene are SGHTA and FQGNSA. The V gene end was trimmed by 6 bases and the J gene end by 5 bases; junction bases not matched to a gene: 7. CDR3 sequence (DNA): TGTGCCAGCAGGGTTTCTAGCGGGGGGAAAGATACGCAGTATTTT. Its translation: CASRVSSGGKDTQYF.

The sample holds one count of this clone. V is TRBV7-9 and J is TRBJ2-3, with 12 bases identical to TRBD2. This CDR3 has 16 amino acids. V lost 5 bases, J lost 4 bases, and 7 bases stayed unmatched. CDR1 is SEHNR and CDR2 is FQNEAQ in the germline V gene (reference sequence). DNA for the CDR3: TGTGCCAGCAGCCCGGCTAGCGGGAGGGAGGCAGATACGCAGTATTTT. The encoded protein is CASSPASGREADTQYF.

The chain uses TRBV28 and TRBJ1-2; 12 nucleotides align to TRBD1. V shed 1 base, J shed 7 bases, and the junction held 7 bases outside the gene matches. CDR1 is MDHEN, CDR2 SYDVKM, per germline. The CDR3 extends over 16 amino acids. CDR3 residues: CASSLYRDRGRAGYTF. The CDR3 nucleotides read TGTGCCAGCAGTTTATATCGGGACAGGGGGCGAGCTGGCTACACCTTC.

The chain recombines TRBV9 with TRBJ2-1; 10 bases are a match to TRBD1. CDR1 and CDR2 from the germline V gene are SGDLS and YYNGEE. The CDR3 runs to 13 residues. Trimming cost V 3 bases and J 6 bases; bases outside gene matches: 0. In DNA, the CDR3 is TGTGCCAGCAGCGGGACAGGGGGCAATGAGCAGTTCTTC. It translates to CASSGTGGNEQFF.

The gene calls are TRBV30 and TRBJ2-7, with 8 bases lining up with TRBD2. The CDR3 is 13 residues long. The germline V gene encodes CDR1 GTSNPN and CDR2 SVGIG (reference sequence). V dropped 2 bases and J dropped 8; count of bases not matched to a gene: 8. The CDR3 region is CAWSPGLAPKQYF. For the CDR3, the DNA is TGTGCCTGGAGTCCCGGACTAGCACCGAAGCAGTACTTC. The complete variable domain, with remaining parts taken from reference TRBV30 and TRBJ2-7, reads SQTIHQWPATLVQPVGSPLSLECTVEGTSNPNLYWYRQAAGRGLQLLFYSVGIGQISSEVPQNLSASRPQDRQFILSSKKLLLSDSGFYLCAWSPGLAPKQYFGPGTRLTVT.

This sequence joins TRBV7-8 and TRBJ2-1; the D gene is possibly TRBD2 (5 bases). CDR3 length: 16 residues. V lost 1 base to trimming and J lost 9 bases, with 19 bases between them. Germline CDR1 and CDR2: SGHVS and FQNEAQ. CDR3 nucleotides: TGTGCCAGCAGCTTAGGGATCCCAGGACTGTTCGGTGAGCAGTTCTTC. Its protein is CASSLGIPGLFGEQFF.

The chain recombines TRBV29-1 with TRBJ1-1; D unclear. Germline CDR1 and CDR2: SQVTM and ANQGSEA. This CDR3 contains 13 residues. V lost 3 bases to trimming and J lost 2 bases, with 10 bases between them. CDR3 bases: TGCAGCGTTGACGCCGGGTCCAACACTGAAGCTTTCTTT. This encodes CSVDAGSNTEAFF.

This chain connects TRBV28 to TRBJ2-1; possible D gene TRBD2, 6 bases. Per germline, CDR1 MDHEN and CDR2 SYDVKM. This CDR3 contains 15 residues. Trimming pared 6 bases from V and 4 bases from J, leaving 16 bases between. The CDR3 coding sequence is TGTGCCAGCAGGCCCCGGGACTTTCTTTACAATGAGCAGTTCTTC. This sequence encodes CASRPRDFLYNEQFF.